This TCR beta chain comes out of a study of blood T cell repertoires in COVID-19. Study-level background: The United States, Italy and Spain supplied acute and convalescent COVID-19 samples. T cells, B-cell-depleted T cells, or PBMCs provided the cDNA or gDNA that served as material.

This CDR3 is built from 16 residues. The V and J ends lost 2 bases and 2 bases respectively, with 15 bases between them. Germline assignment: CDR1 SGHTA and CDR2 FQGNSA. In the authors' workflow: For nucleated cells, counts were estimated from reference gene primer amplification. TCRdb's copy holds only in-frame clones and misses some; the assay was immunoSEQ multiplex PCR. D and trimming come from the DNA, and the V and J calls and clone size come from that table. The repertoire holds some 50,000 clones, with 78% as singletons. Sequenced: peripheral blood. This TCR came from a human donor in a cohort sampled during active COVID-19. The V call is TRBV7-2, the J call TRBJ2-5; a weak D match, TRBD1 (6 bases). The CDR3: CASSLYKQGIQETQYF. DNA of the CDR3: TGTGCCAGCAGCTTATACAAGCAGGGGATACAAGAGACCCAGTACTTC.